This T cell receptor beta chain was recorded in a study of cytomegalovirus exposure and HLA in healthy donors. Both 60 Vbeta primers and 13 Jbeta primers went into the PCR. TCRdb's table, derived via immunoSEQ multiplex PCR, lists solely in-frame clones and lacks some. The sample carries 100,000 to 150,000 clones, approximately 69% recorded once. This clone was picked up a small number of times. The length of the CDR3 is 15 residues. Trimming left V 3 bases short and J 1 base short, with 11 bases between. From germline, CDR1 is MNHGY and CDR2 SAAAGT. The rearrangement joins TRBV6-8 to TRBJ2-3; unclear D gene. Sequenced sample: PBMCs. This clonotype originated in a middle-aged man in good health and CMV-seropositive. CDR3: CASSYGRVGTDTQYF. The DNA for the CDR3 is TGTGCCAGCAGTTATGGTCGGGTTGGCACAGATACGCAGTATTTT.